Below are 9 T cell receptor beta chains sequenced from a single sample in a study of T cells after yellow fever vaccination. TCRdb recomputed calls from the 5' RACE reads with MiXCR, one row per CDR3 protein. The data show some 320,000 distinct CDR3 sequences, with roughly 8.7% seen just once and 3% to 3.5% held by the top ten. The sequencing here drew on CD4+ T cells sorted from PBMCs, taken 5 days after the yellow fever booster vaccination. The source is a man aged 18 to 30 who received the YFV17D yellow fever vaccine.

This clonotype turned up a few times. The CDR3 loop is CASSQVPGHYNEKLFF. As DNA, the CDR3 is TGTGCCAGCAGCCAAGTGCCCGGGCACTATAATGAAAAACTGTTTTTT. The rearrangement joins TRBV3-1 to TRBJ1-4; D not resolved. Trimming stripped 1 base from V and 4 bases from J, with 13 bases between. From germline, CDR1 is LGHDT and CDR2 YNNKEL (reference sequence). The CDR3 totals 16 residues.

The chain employs TRBV3-1 and TRBJ1-4; TRBD1 is a possible D gene (6 bases). The CDR3 extends over 16 amino acids. Germline CDR1 LGHDT, CDR2 YNNKEL (reference sequence). With 0 bases removed from V and 7 bases from J, the gap between germline ends came to 15 bases. The CDR3 sequence is CASSQDAGARGEKLFF. The CDR3 bases are TGTGCCAGCAGCCAAGATGCGGGGGCGAGAGGTGAAAAACTGTTTTTT. The whole variable domain, remainder taken from reference TRBV3-1 and TRBJ1-4, is DTAVSQTPKYLVTQMGNDKSIKCEQNLGHDTMYWYKQDSKKFLKIMFSYNNKELIINETVPNRFSPKSPDKAHLNLHINSLELGDSAVYFCASSQDAGARGEKLFFGSGTQLSVL.

The table lists this clonotype with a count of one. The V call is TRBV4-1, the J call TRBJ2-1, with D unclear. CDR3 length: 14 residues. The V end lost 4 bases, the J end lost 8 bases, and 15 bases lay between the germline ends. Germline V gene data show CDR1 as MGHRA and CDR2 as YSYEKL. CDR3 sequence (DNA): TGCGCCAGCAGCCGCCCGACTCGTTTCCATGAGCAGTTCTTC. Amino acids: CASSRPTRFHEQFF.

There are many counts of this clonotype. V and J are TRBV7-2 and TRBJ1-2, with a weak D call TRBD1 (6 bases). The CDR3 spans 17 residues. Between the trimmed V and J ends, which lost 5 bases and 0 bases, there was a span of 19 bases. CDR1 SGHTA and CDR2 FQGNSA come from the germline V gene. In DNA, the CDR3 is TGTGCCAGCAGCGTTGGGACAACTTCACGGGCTAACTATGGCTACACCTTC. Protein: CASSVGTTSRANYGYTF.

This rearrangement joins TRBV29-1 to TRBJ2-1; D possibly corresponds to TRBD1 (5 bases). Germline assignment: CDR1 SQVTM and CDR2 ANQGSEA. The ends were cut back, 5 bases at V and 5 bases at J, with 10 bases in the middle. This CDR3 is 12 amino acids long. The CDR3 region is CSVRTRHNEQFF. CDR3 coding DNA: TGCAGCGTTCGGACACGCCACAATGAGCAGTTCTTC.

The chain couples TRBV2 to TRBJ1-2; possible D gene TRBD1, 5 bases. V was trimmed by 2 bases and J by 6 bases, leaving 10 bases between them. Germline CDR1 is SNHLY and CDR2 is FYNNEI. The CDR3 covers 13 residues. This CDR3 is CASSEQGADGYTF. The CDR3 bases are TGTGCCAGCAGTGAACAGGGAGCGGATGGCTACACCTTC.

There are many counts of this clonotype. The rearrangement links TRBV5-1 to TRBJ2-7; 10 bases align to TRBD1. The junction had 2 bases not matched to a gene; V was cut back by 4 bases and J by 10 bases. The CDR3 runs to 11 residues. Germline loops: CDR1 SGHRS, CDR2 YFSETQ. Written as DNA, the CDR3 is TGCGCCAGCAGCGGACAGGGGGGACAGTACTTC. Protein: CASSGQGGQYF.

This chain uses TRBV4-3 with TRBJ1-2; D uncertain. Trimming removed 3 bases at V and 5 bases at J, with 19 bases between. The germline gives CDR1 LGHNA, CDR2 YSLEER. This CDR3 has 16 amino acids. CDR3 coding DNA: TGCGCCAGCAGCCAGGCCAGTACACGACCGAGATATGGCTACACCTTC. Translation: CASSQASTRPRYGYTF.

The V call is TRBV4-3, the J call TRBJ2-2, with 7 nucleotides matching TRBD2. Per germline, CDR1 LGHNA and CDR2 YSLEER. The CDR3 is 17 residues long. After removal of 0 bases from V and 5 bases from J, the junction contained 9 bases not matched to a gene. The CDR3 spells CASSQEMGKRGTGELFF. As DNA, the CDR3 is TGCGCCAGCAGCCAAGAGATGGGCAAGCGGGGAACCGGGGAGCTGTTTTTT.